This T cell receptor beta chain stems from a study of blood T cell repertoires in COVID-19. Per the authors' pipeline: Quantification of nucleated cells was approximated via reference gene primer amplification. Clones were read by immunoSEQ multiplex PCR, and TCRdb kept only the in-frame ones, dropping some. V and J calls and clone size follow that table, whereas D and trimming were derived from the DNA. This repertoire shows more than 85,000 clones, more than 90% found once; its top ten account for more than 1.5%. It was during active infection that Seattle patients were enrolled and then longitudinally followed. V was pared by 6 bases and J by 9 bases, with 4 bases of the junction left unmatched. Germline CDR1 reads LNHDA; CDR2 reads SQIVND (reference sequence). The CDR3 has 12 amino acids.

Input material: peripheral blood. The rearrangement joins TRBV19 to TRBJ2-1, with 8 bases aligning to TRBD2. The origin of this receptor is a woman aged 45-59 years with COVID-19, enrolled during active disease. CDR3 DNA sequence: TGTGCCAGTAGCCTCGGGGGGGCTGAGCAGTTCTTC. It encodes CASSLGGAEQFF.